The next 11 T cell receptor beta chains were all read from a single sample in a study of shared clonotypes between healthy human individuals. Profiling relied on immunoSEQ multiplex PCR, and the TCRdb table lists in-frame clones only, not all of them. Here the sample spans 1,500,000 or so clones, 97% to 99% being singletons. The material sequenced was naive CD4+ T cells sorted from blood. As to subset: CD45RA+ positively selected. The receptors come from a man under 40 in good health.

The chain recombines TRBV5-4 with TRBJ1-5; 7 bases match TRBD1. Germline lookup yields CDR1 SGHNT and CDR2 YYREEE (reference sequence). V lost 0 bases, J lost 4 bases, and 4 bases stayed unmatched. CDR3 length: 15 residues. The CDR3: CASSLAGTENQPQHF. CDR3 DNA sequence: TGTGCCAGCAGCTTGGCCGGGACAGAGAATCAGCCCCAGCATTTT.

The genes are TRBV6-4 and TRBJ2-7, with 7 bases lining up with TRBD2. Germline V gene sequence: CDR1 MRHNA, CDR2 SNTAGT. The CDR3 extends over 17 amino acids. Unmatched junction bases numbered 19, after V lost 7 bases and J lost 4 bases. CDR3 in amino acids: CASIPRFLAVSRYEQYF. The CDR3, as DNA: TGTGCCAGCATCCCTCGATTCCTAGCGGTCTCCAGGTACGAGCAGTACTTC.

V and J are TRBV7-7 and TRBJ2-5; 9 bases agree with TRBD2. After removal of 6 bases from V and 3 bases from J, the junction contained 5 bases not matched to a gene. Looked up from germline, CDR1 is SSHAT and CDR2 is FNYEAQ (reference sequence). CDR3 length: 14 residues. CDR3 amino acids: CASSAGLAKETQYF. The CDR3, as DNA: TGTGCCAGCAGTGCGGGACTAGCAAAAGAGACCCAGTACTTC.

The chain is built from TRBV19 and TRBJ1-2, with D possibly TRBD1 on 5 matching bases. Germline assignment: CDR1 LNHDA and CDR2 SQIVND (reference sequence). This CDR3 is built from 14 residues. Trimming took 6 bases from V and 5 from J, leaving 16 bases between them. The CDR3 here is CASSRSGDNYGYTF. In DNA, the CDR3 is TGTGCCAGTAGCCGGTCGGGGGATAATTATGGCTACACCTTC.

On this clone itself: Additional DNA sequences in this sample encode the identical CDR3. The chain couples TRBV5-1 to TRBJ2-5; D not certain. CDR3 size: 12 residues. The V gene lost 1 base and the J gene lost 3 bases, with 4 bases spanning the gap. Germline V gene data show CDR1 as SGHRS and CDR2 as YFSETQ. In nucleotides, the CDR3 is TGCGCCAGCAGCTTGTTGGAAGAGACCCAGTACTTC. This encodes CASSLLEETQYF. Using reference TRBV5-1 and TRBJ2-5 for the parts outside the CDR3, the full variable domain is KAGVTQTPRYLIKTRGQQVTLSCSPISGHRSVSWYQQTPGQGLQFLFEYFSETQRNKGNFPGRFSGRQFSNSRSEMNVSTLELGDSALYLCASSLLEETQYFGPGTRLLVL.

V gene TRBV6-5 combines with J gene TRBJ1-4, with TRBD1 matching over 9 bases. V lost 10 bases, J lost 5 bases, and 5 bases stayed unmatched. The germline CDR1 and CDR2 sequences are MNHEY and SVGAGI. The CDR3 totals 13 residues. CDR3 in DNA: TGTGCCACCCTAGGACAGGGGAATGAAAAACTGTTTTTT. Translating it yields CATLGQGNEKLFF.

A remark on this clone: An end of the junction does not agree with germline; a read error may underlie this. As DNA, the CDR3 is TGCGCCAGCAGTGAGCGGGACACTCCTTTT. Residues: CASSERDTPF. This chain connects TRBV10-1 to TRBJ1-4; TRBD1 is a possible D gene (6 bases). The CDR3 runs 10 residues. Germline CDR1 and CDR2: WNHNN and SYGVQD (reference sequence).

This chain joins TRBV6-5 and TRBJ1-1; D ambiguous. There are 15 residues in the CDR3. V lost 0 bases, J lost 4 bases, and 12 bases lay in between. The germline gives CDR1 MNHEY, CDR2 SVGAGI. The CDR3 reads CASSYSVPRGTEAFF. The CDR3 DNA sequence: TGTGCCAGCAGTTACTCTGTCCCCCGAGGCACTGAAGCTTTCTTT.

The chain links TRBV27 to TRBJ1-5; 7 bases map to TRBD1. CDR1 is MNHEY, CDR2 SMNVEV, per germline (reference sequence). The CDR3 loop spans 16 amino acids. With V trimmed by 3 bases and J by 6 bases, 11 bases remained unmatched. DNA of the CDR3: TGTGCCAGCAGTTTTCGGGCTGACAGGGTCGGTCAGCCCCAGCATTTT. Translation: CASSFRADRVGQPQHF.

With respect to this clone: Other DNA sequences of this sample code for an identical CDR3. The V gene is TRBV6-1, the J gene TRBJ2-3; no definite D call. The V gene's germline CDR1 is MNHNS and CDR2 SASEGT. This CDR3 is built from 15 residues. Trimming cost V 2 bases and J 1 base, with 10 bases left between them. The CDR3 region is CASSEMWTGTDTQYF. The CDR3 bases are TGTGCCAGCAGTGAAATGTGGACGGGCACAGATACGCAGTATTTT.

A note on this clone: The sample has other DNA sequences that encode this CDR3 too. V and J are TRBV7-9 and TRBJ2-7, with D perhaps TRBD2 (5 bases). This CDR3 has 13 residues. Trimming cost V 3 bases and J 3 bases, with 9 bases left between them. The germline gives CDR1 SEHNR, CDR2 FQNEAQ (reference sequence). This CDR3 is CASSLDGLYEQYF. As DNA, the CDR3 is TGTGCCAGCAGCTTGGACGGACTCTACGAGCAGTACTTC.